The clone carrying this T cell receptor beta chain was seen a single time. Its antigen is unknown. The record originates from a study of CD8+ T cells in alopecia areata. Study-wide context: Oral tofacitinib (5 to 10 mg twice daily) was administered to treated patients. A 6-month period off drug followed tofacitinib, which lasted 6 to 18 months. Study conclusions and caveats: Lesional scalp, notably in alopecia totalis/universalis, had clonality above that of normal scalp.

TCR sequencing used cDNA made by reverse transcription of extracted RNA. The assay was immunoSEQ multiplex PCR, and TCRdb's table has in-frame clones only and misses some. The sample lists some 100,000 clones; around two fifths were seen once. Sampling of alopecia areata patients yielded lesional scalp punch biopsies as well as peripheral blood. The CDR3 is made up of 13 amino acids. Germline V gives CDR1 SGHTA, CDR2 FQGNSA. V lost 3 bases, J lost 5 bases, and 8 bases lay in between. The receptor was isolated from a human donor with alopecia areata. The material sequenced was CD4+ T cells sorted from blood. V gene TRBV7-2 combines with J gene TRBJ1-5, with D unclear. This CDR3 reads CASSLPGDQPQHF. DNA of the CDR3: TGTGCCAGCAGCTTGCCCGGGGATCAGCCCCAGCATTTT.